A selection of T cell receptor beta chains follows, all from one sample in a study of CD8 T cells in ankylosing spondylitis. One entry per CDR3 protein results from TCRdb running MiXCR on the 5' RACE reads. The data contain under 400,000 distinct CDR3 sequences, around 10% of them singletons. The sequencing sample was made of blood, either unsorted or a sorted T cell fraction (not recorded which). All receptors derive from a female donor with ankylosing spondylitis or in good health (not recorded which). Both conserved end residues are trimmed from each CDR3. Each record gives: J gene, V gene, CDR3 protein.

>TRBJ1-6|TRBV12-3/TRBV12-4
ASTLGGGNNSPLH
>TRBJ2-5|TRBV2
ASSPTSWATETQY
>TRBJ1-1|TRBV5-1
ASSLARQGVNTEAF
>TRBJ2-7|TRBV5-1
ASSISGTTPYEQY
>TRBJ1-6|TRBV7-9
ASSPQESPLH
>TRBJ2-4|TRBV15
ATSRAGSNVLAKNIQY
>TRBJ1-5|TRBV7-2
ASSLEFQPQH
>TRBJ2-3|TRBV3-1
ASSQGLAVDTQY
>TRBJ2-2|TRBV15
ATSRPSRAGELF
>TRBJ1-3|TRBV20-1
SARDSSSYGRGGNTIY
>TRBJ1-3|TRBV29-1
SISQAPSGNTIY
>TRBJ2-3|TRBV5-1
ASTKRGFSITDTQY
>TRBJ2-3|TRBV5-1
ASSLGQPGDTQY
>TRBJ2-5|TRBV7-9
ASSFGTSVLETQY
>TRBJ2-1|TRBV20-1
SAREGPRGIGEQF
>TRBJ2-1|TRBV6-2/TRBV6-3
ASSQRGQGSGSYNEQF
>TRBJ2-6|TRBV27
ASSQSGGQSSGANVLT
>TRBJ2-4|TRBV20-1
SARGVAKNIQY
>TRBJ2-3|TRBV27
ASSHPVEDTDTQY
>TRBJ1-2|TRBV10-3
AISGANYGYT
>TRBJ2-3|TRBV20-1
SASSGASGSFTDTQY
>TRBJ2-1|TRBV20-1
SYYLSFYNEQF
>TRBJ2-7|TRBV5-1
ASSPTGSSYEQY
>TRBJ1-3|TRBV18
ASSPAGEGNTIY
>TRBJ2-1|TRBV6-1
ATNRGGIYNEQF
>TRBJ2-3|TRBV20-1
SAGASGINTDTQY
>TRBJ2-4|TRBV5-1
ASSVREFEAKNIQY
>TRBJ2-3|TRBV9
ASSVELAGGTDTQY
>TRBJ2-2|TRBV6-2/TRBV6-3
ASSQKPQLGTPNGELF
>TRBJ2-7|TRBV11-2
ASSVGLGTAYEQY
>TRBJ1-5|TRBV28
ASSLQGPRQPQH